These 32 T cell receptor beta chains originate from one sample sequenced in a study of T cell responses to AZD1222 COVID-19 vaccine. The data were produced by immunoSEQ multiplex PCR, yet TCRdb's version contains in-frame clones alone and is incomplete. The sample shows some 150,000 clones, 92% of them seen only once. Sample: peripheral blood, taken 28 days after the second AZD1222 dose. Every receptor here comes from an adult who received the AZD1222 COVID-19 vaccine.

The CDR3 nucleotides are TGTGCCAGCAGCTGGGGTCTTAGCGGGAGCGACAATGAGCAGTTCTTC. Its protein product is CASSWGLSGSDNEQFF. The rearrangement links TRBV7-9 to TRBJ2-1, with 9 bases lining up with TRBD2. Germline V CDR1 and CDR2: SEHNR, FQNEAQ (reference sequence). J lost 5 bases, V lost 4 bases, and 9 bases had no gene match. This CDR3 comprises 16 residues. Supplemented by reference TRBV7-9 and TRBJ2-1, the full variable domain reads DTGVSQNPRHKITKRGQNVTFRCDPISEHNRLYWYRQTLGQGPEFLTYFQNEAQLEKSRLLSDRFSAERPKGSFSTLEIQRTEQGDSAMYLCASSWGLSGSDNEQFFGPGTRLTVL.

V is TRBV18 and J is TRBJ1-2; unclear D gene. CDR1 and CDR2 from the germline V gene are KGHSH and LQKENI. CDR3 length equals 14 residues. V dropped 3 bases and J dropped 4 bases, with 12 bases sitting between them. The CDR3: CASSPVDGPYGYTF. The DNA of the CDR3 is TGTGCCAGCTCACCTGTGGACGGACCCTATGGCTACACCTTC.

The rearrangement links TRBV30 to TRBJ1-4; possibly TRBD1 for D (5 bases). This CDR3 spans 15 amino acids. Germline lookup yields CDR1 GTSNPN and CDR2 SVGIG (reference sequence). Trimming removed 5 bases from V and 0 bases from J, with 13 bases in between. CDR3 nucleotides: TGTGCCTGGGGGGCCCAATTTGCAACTAATGAAAAACTGTTTTTT. Amino acid sequence: CAWGAQFATNEKLFF.

The chain has TRBV28 and TRBJ1-2; weak D call: TRBD1 (5 bases). CDR1 is MDHEN and CDR2 is SYDVKM in the germline V gene. This CDR3 contains 18 residues. Trimming pared 4 bases from V and 3 bases from J, leaving 24 bases between. The CDR3 bases are TGTGCCAGCAGTTCCTATCTCTTTTCCAGGGATGTTGACTATGGCTACACCTTC. It specifies CASSSYLFSRDVDYGYTF.

The rearrangement links TRBV18 to TRBJ1-5; D is ambiguous. Trimming removed 3 bases at V and 7 bases at J, with 7 bases between. There are 12 residues in the CDR3. Germline CDR1 and CDR2: KGHSH and LQKENI. The CDR3 is CASSPGEQPQHF. For the CDR3, the DNA is TGTGCCAGCTCACCTGGGGAACAGCCCCAGCATTTT.

The CDR3 loop is CASSLGREGDTQYF. The CDR3 bases are TGTGCCAGCAGCTTGGGGCGGGAGGGAGATACGCAGTATTTT. The V call is TRBV7-9, the J call TRBJ2-3; 9 nucleotides match TRBD2. This CDR3 region has 14 residues. Germline CDR1 SEHNR, CDR2 FQNEAQ (reference sequence). V was pared by 3 bases and J by 5 bases, with 3 bases of the junction left unmatched.

This chain links TRBV6-6 with TRBJ1-2; D may be TRBD1 (5 bases). From germline, CDR1 is MNHNY and CDR2 SVGAGI (reference sequence). Deletions cut 5 bases from V and 4 bases from J, with 11 bases between. This CDR3 has 13 amino acids. The DNA of the CDR3 is TGTGCCAGCAGTAACGACGGGGCCTATGGCTACACCTTC. It translates to CASSNDGAYGYTF.

This clone occurred a few times. V is TRBV19 and J is TRBJ1-5; 8 positions agree with TRBD1. V gave up 10 bases and J gave up 5 bases; unmatched junction bases: 7. Germline CDR1 LNHDA, CDR2 SQIVND (reference sequence). The CDR3 spans 13 residues. Here the CDR3 reads CATGTGEYQPQHF. The CDR3 DNA is TGTGCCACGGGGACAGGAGAGTATCAGCCCCAGCATTTT.

For the CDR3, the DNA is TGTGCCAGCAGCTTAAGGCGGGCAGCCAGAGAAAAACTGTTTTTT. This codes for CASSLRRAAREKLFF. This sequence joins TRBV7-8 and TRBJ1-4; D gene uncertain. The V gene's germline CDR1 is SGHVS and CDR2 FQNEAQ. V was shortened by 2 bases and J by 8 bases, with 15 bases between the two germline ends. This CDR3 is built from 15 residues. Supplemented by reference TRBV7-8 and TRBJ1-4, the full variable domain reads GAGVSQSPRYKVAKRGQDVALRCDPISGHVSLFWYQQALGQGPEFLTYFQNEAQLDKSGLPSDRFFAERPEGSVSTLKIQRTQQEDSAVYLCASSLRRAAREKLFFGSGTQLSVL.

The chain joins TRBV9 to TRBJ2-3; TRBD2 matches 8 bases. V shed 0 bases and J 4 bases; nucleotides not matched to a gene: 4. The CDR3 extends over 15 amino acids. Germline V gene data show CDR1 as SGDLS and CDR2 as YYNGEE. The CDR3 sequence: CASSVVAGGPDTQYF. DNA for the CDR3: TGTGCCAGCAGCGTAGTGGCGGGAGGCCCAGATACGCAGTATTTT. Together with reference TRBV9 and TRBJ2-3, the CDR3 gives the full variable domain: DSGVTQTPKHLITATGQRVTLRCSPRSGDLSVYWYQQSLDQGLQFLIQYYNGEERAKGNILERFSAQQFPDLHSELNLSSLELGDSALYFCASSVVAGGPDTQYFGPGTRLTVL.

The rearrangement uses TRBV19 and TRBJ2-1, with D possibly TRBD1 on 5 matching bases. Germline CDR1 LNHDA, CDR2 SQIVND (reference sequence). The V and J ends lost 1 base and 0 bases respectively, with 10 bases between them. The CDR3 extends over 16 amino acids. In DNA form, the CDR3 reads TGTGCCAGTAGTATAGGACGACAGAGCTCCTACAATGAGCAGTTCTTC. It yields the protein CASSIGRQSSYNEQFF. The whole variable domain, filled in from reference TRBV19 and TRBJ2-1, reads DGGITQSPKYLFRKEGQNVTLSCEQNLNHDAMYWYRQDPGQGLRLIYYSQIVNDFQKGDIAEGYSVSREKKESFPLTVTSAQKNPTAFYLCASSIGRQSSYNEQFFGPGTRLTVL.

This chain connects TRBV4-1 to TRBJ2-2; tentatively, D is TRBD2 (5 bases). The CDR3 has 14 amino acids. Germline CDR1 MGHRA, CDR2 YSYEKL. Trimming left V 4 bases short and J 2 bases short, with 8 bases between. Here the CDR3 DNA reads TGCGCCAGCAGCCCCACTAGAAACACCGGGGAGCTGTTTTTT. This gives the protein CASSPTRNTGELFF.

The sample holds one count of this clone. This chain uses TRBV5-6 with TRBJ2-2; D remains unclear. In germline, CDR1 is SGHDT, CDR2 YYEEEE. Trimming removed 1 base at V and 4 bases at J, with 14 bases between. The CDR3 has 16 residues. In DNA form, the CDR3 reads TGTGCCAGCAGCTTGTATTCTAGGGAAAGCACCGGGGAGCTGTTTTTT. This gives the protein CASSLYSRESTGELFF.

The sample holds a few counts of this clone. V gene TRBV27 combines with J gene TRBJ2-7; D ambiguous. The CDR3 totals 16 residues. Per the germline V gene, CDR1 is MNHEY and CDR2 is SMNVEV (reference sequence). V was shortened by 0 bases and J by 4 bases, with 16 bases between the two germline ends. CDR3 sequence: CASSLSKSGPPYEQYF. The CDR3, as DNA: TGTGCCAGCAGTTTATCGAAGTCCGGGCCCCCATACGAGCAGTACTTC.

The gene calls are TRBV30 and TRBJ1-2; D is uncertain. Trimming removed 5 bases at V and 8 bases at J, with 15 bases between. Germline assignment: CDR1 GTSNPN and CDR2 SVGIG (reference sequence). The CDR3 runs 12 residues. Here the CDR3 DNA reads TGTGCCTGGTCAAGACTGGTCGGGGGCTACACCTTC. The encoded protein is CAWSRLVGGYTF. The full variable domain, its missing parts supplied by reference TRBV30 and TRBJ1-2, is SQTIHQWPATLVQPVGSPLSLECTVEGTSNPNLYWYRQAAGRGLQLLFYSVGIGQISSEVPQNLSASRPQDRQFILSSKKLLLSDSGFYLCAWSRLVGGYTFGSGTRLTVV.

The chain links TRBV7-9 to TRBJ2-2; TRBD2 matches at 13 bases. Trimming cost V 4 bases and J 7 bases; bases outside gene matches: 6. The CDR3 totals 16 residues. The germline gives CDR1 SEHNR, CDR2 FQNEAQ (reference sequence). CDR3 nucleotides: TGTGCCAGCAGCTCGCAAGGGACTAGCGGGATCGGGGAGCTGTTTTTT. Translation gives CASSSQGTSGIGELFF.

The chain employs TRBV10-3 and TRBJ2-1, with D possibly matching TRBD1 (7 bases). CDR3 length: 16 residues. V lost 0 bases and J 4 bases, leaving 13 bases between the germline ends. In germline, CDR1 is ENHRY, CDR2 SYGVKD. The CDR3 DNA reads TGTGCCATCAGTGAGTCGATGGCGGGACAGTACAATGAGCAGTTCTTC. Translated, it gives CAISESMAGQYNEQFF.

This sequence joins TRBV9 and TRBJ2-2, with 7 positions matching TRBD2. The CDR3 has 16 residues. Germline V lookup: CDR1 SGDLS, CDR2 YYNGEE. The J segment lost 0 bases and the V segment lost 7 bases, leaving 9 bases of the junction unmatched. The CDR3 loop is CASSQRENPNTGELFF. Written as DNA, the CDR3 is TGTGCCAGCTCCCAGCGGGAAAACCCGAACACCGGGGAGCTGTTTTTT.

The chain couples TRBV19 to TRBJ2-4; the D is unclear. V was trimmed by 5 bases and J by 11 bases, leaving 10 bases between them. Germline-derived CDR1 and CDR2 are LNHDA and SQIVND (reference sequence). This CDR3 region has 11 residues. CDR3 loop: CASSSALLQYF. CDR3 nucleotide sequence: TGTGCCAGTAGTTCTGCGCTCCTTCAGTACTTC. Together with reference TRBV19 and TRBJ2-4, the CDR3 gives the full variable domain: DGGITQSPKYLFRKEGQNVTLSCEQNLNHDAMYWYRQDPGQGLRLIYYSQIVNDFQKGDIAEGYSVSREKKESFPLTVTSAQKNPTAFYLCASSSALLQYFGAGTRLSVL.

This clone occurred once. The chain employs TRBV6-6 and TRBJ2-2; TRBD2 matches at 7 bases. The trim removed 0 bases at V and 1 base at J, leaving 2 bases unmatched. Germline assignment: CDR1 MNHNY and CDR2 SVGAGI (reference sequence). This CDR3 is 16 amino acids long. The CDR3 DNA is TGTGCCAGCAGTTACTCATCGGGAGGGAACACCGGGGAGCTGTTTTTT. Its translation is CASSYSSGGNTGELFF.

The chain links TRBV24-1 to TRBJ2-1; 8 bases line up with TRBD2. The trim removed 2 bases at V and 6 bases at J, leaving 8 bases unmatched. Germline V gene sequence: CDR1 KGHDR, CDR2 SFDVKD. The CDR3 runs 16 residues. The DNA for the CDR3 is TGTGCCACCAGTGATTGGGGCGGGAGGCCGTCCAATGAGCAGTTCTTC. It encodes CATSDWGGRPSNEQFF.

The CDR3 DNA sequence: TGTGCCAGCAGCTTAACCTGGTCTAGGACAGCCGCCTACGAGCAGTACTTC. This sequence encodes CASSLTWSRTAAYEQYF. The chain links TRBV7-9 to TRBJ2-7, with a weak D call TRBD1 (6 bases). This CDR3 spans 17 amino acids. V was clipped by 2 bases and J by 2 bases, with 19 bases between them. Germline V lookup: CDR1 SEHNR, CDR2 FQNEAQ (reference sequence).

J is TRBJ1-4 and V is TRBV6-5; TRBD1 matches 7 bases. The CDR3 totals 15 residues. Per germline, CDR1 MNHEY and CDR2 SVGAGI. With 6 bases clipped from V and 8 bases from J, the junction kept 12 bases outside the gene matches. Here the CDR3 reads CASSHNRGATEKLFF. The CDR3 nucleotides read TGTGCCAGCAGCCATAACAGGGGCGCGACGGAAAAACTGTTTTTT.

This rearrangement joins TRBV4-2 to TRBJ2-5, with 7 nucleotides matching TRBD2. The V segment lost 5 bases and the J segment 5 bases; nucleotides outside the gene matches: 8. The germline gives CDR1 LGHNA, CDR2 YNFKEQ. The CDR3 has 14 amino acids. The CDR3 is CASSYDLAAETQYF. The CDR3 DNA follows: TGTGCCAGCAGCTACGATCTAGCGGCCGAGACCCAGTACTTC.

The chain couples TRBV24-1 to TRBJ2-5; 10 bases map to TRBD1. CDR1 and CDR2 from the germline V gene are KGHDR and SFDVKD. CDR3 length: 15 residues. The V gene end was trimmed by 4 bases and the J gene end by 5 bases; junction bases not matched to a gene: 6. CDR3 amino acids: CATSETGTGAETQYF. DNA of the CDR3: TGTGCCACCAGTGAGACCGGGACAGGGGCCGAGACCCAGTACTTC.

The V gene is TRBV3-1 (or the pseudogene TRBV3-2), the J gene TRBJ2-3; D not resolved. CDR3 size: 15 residues. CDR1 and CDR2 from the germline V gene are LGHDT and YNNKEL (reference sequence). Between the trimmed V and J ends, which lost 0 bases and 2 bases, there was a span of 9 bases. CDR3 amino acids: CASSQDSLLTDTQYF. Written as DNA, the CDR3 is TGTGCCAGCAGCCAAGATTCGCTGCTCACAGATACGCAGTATTTT.

CDR3 in amino acids: CASSRWGQGEETQYF. CDR3 coding DNA: TGTGCCAGTTCCCGGTGGGGACAGGGAGAAGAGACCCAGTACTTC. This chain links TRBV19 with TRBJ2-5; TRBD1 matches at 9 bases. The CDR3 loop spans 15 amino acids. The V segment lost 8 bases and the J segment 3 bases; nucleotides outside the gene matches: 10. CDR1 and CDR2 from the germline V gene are LNHDA and SQIVND (reference sequence).

This sequence joins TRBV10-1 and TRBJ1-1; no reliable D call. The V end lost 3 bases, the J end lost 6 bases, and 5 bases lay between the germline ends. In germline, CDR1 is WNHNN, CDR2 SYGVQD (reference sequence). The CDR3 is made up of 11 amino acids. The chain's CDR3 is CASSDGAEAFF. Here the CDR3 DNA reads TGCGCCAGCAGTGACGGAGCTGAAGCTTTCTTT.

This clone has only one observation. The chain joins TRBV7-8 to TRBJ2-7; D is unresolved. The CDR3 consists of 12 residues. Germline V CDR1 and CDR2: SGHVS, FQNEAQ. Trimming removed 1 base from V and 6 bases from J, with 7 bases in between. The CDR3 coding sequence is TGTGCCAGCAGCTTAGTATTCTCCGAGCAGTACTTC. Protein: CASSLVFSEQYF.

The gene calls are TRBV3-1 (or the pseudogene TRBV3-2) and TRBJ2-1; 13 bases align to TRBD2. The V gene's germline CDR1 is LGHDT and CDR2 YNNKEL (reference sequence). The CDR3 has 18 residues. V gave up 1 base and J gave up 2 bases; unmatched junction bases: 5. CDR3 in amino acids: CASSQGLAGGSTYNEQFF. CDR3 sequence (DNA): TGTGCCAGCAGCCAAGGACTAGCGGGAGGCTCTACCTACAATGAGCAGTTCTTC.

The chain employs TRBV24-1 and TRBJ1-4; no clear D gene. V was shortened by 3 bases and J by 5 bases, with 12 bases between the two germline ends. Germline CDR1 is KGHDR and CDR2 is SFDVKD. The CDR3 has 15 residues. For the CDR3, the DNA is TGTGCCACCAGTGATGGGTCGGCGGGGAATGAAAAACTGTTTTTT. Encoded protein: CATSDGSAGNEKLFF.

The chain couples TRBV28 to TRBJ1-2; no clear D gene. The CDR3 runs to 13 residues. V gave up 5 bases and J gave up 4 bases, with 11 bases separating them. Germline V CDR1 and CDR2: MDHEN, SYDVKM. In DNA form, the CDR3 reads TGTGCCAGCAGTCTCGGAGCTCTCTATGGCTACACCTTC. Translating gives CASSLGALYGYTF.